These 25 T cell receptor beta chains were all obtained from the same sample, sequenced in a study of shared clonotypes between healthy human individuals. Naive CD8 cells comprised CD45RO-negative, CCR7-positively selected cells, excluding terminally differentiated effector memory CD45RA+ cells. Sequencing used immunoSEQ multiplex PCR; TCRdb keeps in-frame clones, though not all of them. The sample lists millions of clones; about 95% were seen once. The sequenced material came from naive CD8+ T cells sorted from blood. These receptors came from a man aged 18 to 29 in good health.

J is TRBJ2-7 and V is TRBV5-6; D unclear. This CDR3 contains 16 residues. Deletions cut 1 base from V and 6 bases from J, with 20 bases between. The V gene's germline CDR1 is SGHDT and CDR2 YYEEEE. The CDR3 here is CASSLPSSRFPLEQYF. The DNA of the CDR3 is TGTGCCAGCAGCTTGCCCTCGTCTAGATTCCCCCTCGAGCAGTACTTC.

The chain recombines TRBV4-3 with TRBJ1-1, with D possibly being TRBD1 (5 bases). The CDR3 length is 16 residues. CDR1 is LGHNA and CDR2 is YSLEER in the germline V gene. V gave up 1 base and J gave up 1 base, with 13 bases separating them. Written as DNA, the CDR3 is TGCGCCAGCAGCCAAGTCGAGTGGCAGGGGAACACTGAAGCTTTCTTT. Translated, it gives CASSQVEWQGNTEAFF.

With respect to this clone: The same CDR3 also results from other DNA sequences found in this sample. The chain uses TRBV5-4 and TRBJ2-7; a weak D match, TRBD1 (6 bases). Trimming pared 3 bases from V and 4 bases from J, leaving 11 bases between. This CDR3 is built from 13 residues. The germline CDR1 and CDR2 sequences are SGHNT and YYREEE (reference sequence). DNA for the CDR3: TGTGCCAGCAGCTACAGGGAATCATACGAGCAGTACTTC. Its translation: CASSYRESYEQYF.

Points on this clone: Other nucleotide sequences in the sample specify the same CDR3. The V and J genes are TRBV5-6 and TRBJ2-3; D not resolved. The CDR3 is 12 residues long. V lost 0 bases and J 6 bases, leaving 5 bases between the germline ends. CDR1 and CDR2 (germline): SGHDT, YYEEEE. In nucleotides, the CDR3 is TGTGCCAGCAGCTTGGGAATTGATACGCAGTATTTT. It codes for CASSLGIDTQYF.

The chain has TRBV7-9 and TRBJ1-3, with D tentatively TRBD1 (6 bases). This CDR3 has 16 amino acids. Between the trimmed V and J ends, which lost 4 bases and 0 bases, there was a span of 13 bases. Germline values: CDR1 SEHNR, CDR2 FQNEAQ (reference sequence). CDR3 residues: CASSSQRGGSGNTIYF. CDR3 coding DNA: TGTGCCAGCAGCTCCCAAAGGGGGGGCTCTGGAAACACCATATATTTT.

This chain joins TRBV7-9 and TRBJ1-2, with unresolved D. The CDR3 runs to 13 residues. Trimming took off 5 bases at V and 1 base at J, with 8 bases between the two ends. Germline CDR1 and CDR2: SEHNR and FQNEAQ (reference sequence). The CDR3 coding sequence is TGTGCCAGCAGCGCCGAGAGTAACTATGGCTACACCTTC. Protein product: CASSAESNYGYTF.

The chain carries TRBV19 and TRBJ1-2, with 10 bases matching TRBD1. The CDR3 runs to 16 residues. V lost 8 bases, J lost 2 bases, and 11 bases stayed unmatched. The germline V gene has CDR1 LNHDA and CDR2 SQIVND (reference sequence). In DNA, the CDR3 is TGTGCCAGTTTCTCCCTCGACAGGGGGCCCAACTATGGCTACACCTTC. This encodes CASFSLDRGPNYGYTF.

The chain has TRBV4-1 and TRBJ2-1; TRBD2 aligns across 9 bases. This CDR3 is 15 amino acids long. Germline V gene data show CDR1 as MGHRA and CDR2 as YSYEKL. Trimming at V came to 5 bases and at J to 6 bases, leaving 8 bases not matched to a gene. The DNA of the CDR3 is TGCGCCAGCAGCTCACTAGCGGGTAGTTTCAATGAGCAGTTCTTC. As protein: CASSSLAGSFNEQFF.

The V and J genes are TRBV5-1 and TRBJ2-3; the D call may be TRBD1 or TRBD2 (5 bases each). The length of the CDR3 is 15 residues. V was cut by 2 bases and J by 2 bases, with 12 bases left in between. Germline assignment: CDR1 SGHRS and CDR2 YFSETQ. This CDR3 reads CASSFRDRYTDTQYF. CDR3 coding DNA: TGCGCCAGCAGCTTCCGGGACCGATACACAGATACGCAGTATTTT.

This chain uses TRBV5-1 with TRBJ2-7; D is perhaps TRBD1 or TRBD2 (5 bases each). The CDR3 contains 12 residues. Trimming removed 4 bases from V and 6 bases from J, with 11 bases in between. In germline, CDR1 is SGHRS, CDR2 YFSETQ. The CDR3 here is CASSPGTVEQYF. Written as DNA, the CDR3 is TGCGCCAGCAGCCCCGGGACCGTCGAGCAGTACTTC.

This clone was counted between two and nine times. V and J are TRBV19 and TRBJ2-5, with a tentative D call TRBD2 (6 bases). The V end lost 4 bases, the J end lost 2 bases, and 8 bases lay between the germline ends. This CDR3 contains 13 residues. CDR1 and CDR2 from the germline V gene are LNHDA and SQIVND (reference sequence). For the CDR3, the DNA is TGTGCCAGTAGTAAAGGAGGGCAAGAGACCCAGTACTTC. Encoded protein: CASSKGGQETQYF. Drawing the rest from reference TRBV19 and TRBJ2-5, the complete variable domain is DGGITQSPKYLFRKEGQNVTLSCEQNLNHDAMYWYRQDPGQGLRLIYYSQIVNDFQKGDIAEGYSVSREKKESFPLTVTSAQKNPTAFYLCASSKGGQETQYFGPGTRLLVL.

The chain has TRBV4-3 and TRBJ1-1, with D unresolved. Trimming left V 0 bases short and J 0 bases short, with 8 bases between. CDR3 size: 15 residues. CDR1 and CDR2 from the germline V gene are LGHNA and YSLEER. CDR3 in amino acids: CASSQESLLNTEAFF. As DNA, the CDR3 is TGCGCCAGCAGCCAAGAATCACTTCTGAACACTGAAGCTTTCTTT.

J is TRBJ1-1 and V is TRBV6-5; D is perhaps TRBD1 (5 bases). Germline values: CDR1 MNHEY, CDR2 SVGAGI. CDR3 length: 15 residues. V gave up 5 bases and J gave up 1 base, with 14 bases separating them. The CDR3 loop reads CASSGTVWGNTEAFF. The CDR3 bases are TGTGCCAGCAGTGGGACTGTATGGGGGAACACTGAAGCTTTCTTT.

This rearrangement joins TRBV6-1 to TRBJ1-1; D gene unclear. CDR1 and CDR2 from the germline V gene are MNHNS and SASEGT. V lost 8 bases to trimming and J lost 0 bases, with 13 bases between them. The CDR3 loop spans 14 amino acids. This CDR3 reads CASLQGWVNTEAFF. Here the CDR3 DNA reads TGTGCCAGCCTCCAAGGTTGGGTGAACACTGAAGCTTTCTTT.

As regards this clone: Other nucleotide sequences from this sample produce the same CDR3. This chain uses TRBV6-1 with TRBJ2-7, with 9 positions matching TRBD1. The CDR3 has 13 amino acids. In germline, CDR1 is MNHNS, CDR2 SASEGT. V lost 5 bases, J lost 2 bases, and 1 base stayed unmatched. The CDR3 loop is CASSRTGAYEQYF. The DNA for the CDR3 is TGTGCCAGCAGTAGGACAGGGGCCTACGAGCAGTACTTC.

This chain links TRBV7-9 with TRBJ2-5, with 9 bases matching TRBD2. The junction had 7 bases not matched to a gene; V was cut back by 6 bases and J by 5 bases. The CDR3 consists of 14 residues. The germline gives CDR1 SEHNR, CDR2 FQNEAQ (reference sequence). The CDR3 reads CASSSPSGEETQYF. The DNA for the CDR3 is TGTGCCAGCAGTTCCCCTAGCGGGGAGGAGACCCAGTACTTC.

The chain recombines TRBV4-1 with TRBJ2-1, with a possible D match to TRBD2 (6 bases). Germline V CDR1 and CDR2: MGHRA, YSYEKL. V was shortened by 0 bases and J by 3 bases, with 12 bases between the two germline ends. The length of the CDR3 is 16 residues. CDR3 nucleotides: TGCGCCAGCAGCCAAGATCCCGCTAGCGTCTACAATGAGCAGTTCTTC. This codes for CASSQDPASVYNEQFF.

CDR3: CASSYSDIWTEAFF. The DNA for the CDR3 is TGTGCCAGCAGTTACTCGGACATATGGACTGAAGCTTTCTTT. J is TRBJ1-1 and V is TRBV6-5; D is perhaps TRBD1 (5 bases). CDR1 MNHEY and CDR2 SVGAGI come from the germline V gene. This CDR3 contains 14 residues. V lost 0 bases and J 5 bases, leaving 10 bases between the germline ends.

J is TRBJ2-3 and V is TRBV11-2; 14 nucleotides match TRBD2. CDR3 size: 17 residues. From germline, CDR1 is SGHAT and CDR2 FQNNGV. The V and J ends lost 3 bases and 3 bases, in that order; junction bases with no gene match: 5. As DNA, the CDR3 is TGTGCCAGCAGCTTCGGACTAGCGGGAGGTGTGACAGATACGCAGTATTTT. This translates into CASSFGLAGGVTDTQYF. The full variable domain, rest sourced from reference TRBV11-2 and TRBJ2-3, is EAGVAQSPRYKIIEKRQSVAFWCNPISGHATLYWYQQILGQGPKLLIQFQNNGVVDDSQLPKDRFSAERLKGVDSTLKIQPAKLEDSAVYLCASSFGLAGGVTDTQYFGPGTRLTVL.

The chain employs TRBV6-5 and TRBJ2-7; D remains ambiguous. Germline CDR1 is MNHEY and CDR2 is SVGAGI. Trimming removed 0 bases from V and 7 bases from J, with 10 bases in between. This CDR3 has 13 amino acids. The CDR3: CASSYSIQREQYF. For the CDR3, the DNA is TGTGCCAGCAGTTACTCGATTCAACGAGAGCAGTACTTC.

The V gene is TRBV28, the J gene TRBJ2-7; D gene uncertain. Germline V gene lookup returns CDR1 MDHEN and CDR2 SYDVKM. The CDR3 sequence is 15 residues long. Trimming took 4 bases from V and 4 from J, leaving 17 bases between them. Written as DNA, the CDR3 is TGTGCCAGCAGTTACACAGCGTTACCCTCGTACGAGCAGTACTTC. Translated: CASSYTALPSYEQYF.

This sequence joins TRBV9 and TRBJ2-1; D is perhaps TRBD1 or TRBD2 (5 bases each). This CDR3 is built from 14 residues. Germline CDR1 SGDLS, CDR2 YYNGEE. V was trimmed by 3 bases and J by 4 bases, leaving 11 bases between them. CDR3 in DNA: TGTGCCAGCAGCGACCGGGACCATTACAATGAGCAGTTCTTC. This translates into CASSDRDHYNEQFF. Variable domain in full (rest from reference TRBV9 and TRBJ2-1): DSGVTQTPKHLITATGQRVTLRCSPRSGDLSVYWYQQSLDQGLQFLIQYYNGEERAKGNILERFSAQQFPDLHSELNLSSLELGDSALYFCASSDRDHYNEQFFGPGTRLTVL.

The chain recombines TRBV4-1 with TRBJ2-7; the D is unclear. Germline CDR1 is MGHRA and CDR2 is YSYEKL. This CDR3 is built from 14 residues. Trimming stripped 0 bases from V and 7 bases from J, with 13 bases between. The CDR3 loop is CASSQEMESREQYF. The CDR3 bases are TGCGCCAGCAGCCAAGAGATGGAGTCTCGGGAGCAGTACTTC.

The genes are TRBV4-1 and TRBJ2-7; maybe TRBD2 (6 bases). This CDR3 region has 13 residues. Germline CDR1 reads MGHRA; CDR2 reads YSYEKL. The V gene lost 4 bases and the J gene lost 7 bases, with 14 bases spanning the gap. The CDR3 nucleotides are TGCGCCAGCAGCCCCGTGGGGGGTAAAGAGCAGTACTTC. It specifies CASSPVGGKEQYF.

About this clone: This may arise from a read error, as a much more abundant clone is one base away. The chain carries TRBV7-8 and TRBJ2-7; unclear D gene. Germline values: CDR1 SGHVS, CDR2 FQNEAQ. Trimming took off 2 bases at V and 3 bases at J, with 2 bases between the two ends. The CDR3 is 11 amino acids. CDR3 DNA: TGTGCCAGCAGCTTACACTACGAGCAGTACTTC. It yields the protein CASSLHYEQYF.